Presented here are 27 T cell receptor beta chains from one specimen sequenced in a study of shared clonotypes between healthy human individuals. Libraries were prepared by immunoSEQ multiplex PCR; TCRdb keeps only in-frame clonotypes and omits some of them. The sample lists more than 1.2 million clones; less than 99% were seen once. Sequenced material: naive CD4+ T cells sorted from blood. Subset defined: CD45RA+ positively selected. These receptors were taken from a man aged 30 to 39 in good health.

This sequence joins TRBV6-1 and TRBJ1-2; D uncertain. Germline values: CDR1 MNHNS, CDR2 SASEGT. The V end lost 6 bases, the J end lost 4 bases, and 9 bases lay between the germline ends. This CDR3 has 12 residues. The DNA of the CDR3 is TGTGCCAGCAGCGCCTCGACCTATGGCTACACCTTC. This sequence encodes CASSASTYGYTF.

The V gene is TRBV9, the J gene TRBJ1-1, with a weak D call TRBD1 (6 bases). This CDR3 is built from 15 residues. From germline, CDR1 is SGDLS and CDR2 YYNGEE. V was cut by 1 base and J by 3 bases, with 13 bases left in between. In DNA, the CDR3 is TGTGCCAGCAGCGTAAGCAGGGGATCTCACACTGAAGCTTTCTTT. This sequence encodes CASSVSRGSHTEAFF.

The chain is built from TRBV28 and TRBJ2-3; TRBD2 agrees at 12 bases. CDR1 MDHEN and CDR2 SYDVKM come from the germline V gene. V gave up 8 bases and J gave up 4 bases; unmatched junction bases: 10. This CDR3 has 16 residues. CDR3 loop: CASCLAGGPVADTQYF. The CDR3 DNA reads TGTGCCAGCTGCCTAGCGGGAGGGCCTGTGGCAGATACGCAGTATTTT. Together with reference TRBV28 and TRBJ2-3, the CDR3 gives the full variable domain: DVKVTQSSRYLVKRTGEKVFLECVQDMDHENMFWYRQDPGLGLRLIYFSYDVKMKEKGDIPEGYSVSREKKERFSLILESASTNQTSMYLCASCLAGGPVADTQYFGPGTRLTVL.

The V call is TRBV11-3, the J call TRBJ2-2; tentative D call: TRBD1 (6 bases). The CDR3 runs to 15 residues. Trimming removed 5 bases at V and 2 bases at J, with 12 bases between. The V gene's germline CDR1 is SGHNT and CDR2 YENEEA. The CDR3 DNA follows: TGTGCCAGCAGCAACCGGGACACCAACACCGGGGAGCTGTTTTTT. The encoded protein is CASSNRDTNTGELFF. Full variable domain (outside the CDR3, taken from reference TRBV11-3 and TRBJ2-2): EAGVVQSPRYKIIEKKQPVAFWCNPISGHNTLYWYLQNLGQGPELLIRYENEEAVDDSQLPKDRFSAERLKGVDSTLKIQPAELGDSAVYLCASSNRDTNTGELFFGEGSRLTVL.

This rearrangement joins TRBV9 to TRBJ2-7; a possible D gene is TRBD2 (5 bases). CDR3 size: 13 residues. Germline CDR1 reads SGDLS; CDR2 reads YYNGEE. With 2 bases removed from V and 6 bases from J, the gap between germline ends came to 12 bases. The CDR3 loop reads CASSVRTGLEQYF. The CDR3 DNA reads as TGTGCCAGCAGCGTCAGGACTGGGCTCGAGCAGTACTTC.

The chain links TRBV7-8 to TRBJ2-1; perhaps TRBD1 as D (6 bases). The V end lost 4 bases, the J end lost 6 bases, and 22 bases lay between the germline ends. CDR1 SGHVS and CDR2 FQNEAQ come from the germline V gene. CDR3 length: 17 amino acids. CDR3: CASSSPGRAGEGNEQFF. The CDR3 nucleotides read TGTGCCAGCAGCTCCCCAGGAAGGGCAGGGGAAGGCAATGAGCAGTTCTTC.

This rearrangement joins TRBV28 to TRBJ2-1; D possibly corresponds to TRBD2 (9 bases). The CDR3 has 19 amino acids. The germline V gene encodes CDR1 MDHEN and CDR2 SYDVKM. The V and J ends lost 2 bases and 5 bases respectively, with 25 bases between them. The CDR3 coding sequence is TGTGCCAGCAGTTTAGAGCAGGGGGCGCGTGCGGGAGGGCACAATGAGCAGTTCTTC. Its protein is CASSLEQGARAGGHNEQFF.

A single count supports this clone. This same CDR3 is encoded by further DNA sequences in the sample. The chain carries TRBV6-5 and TRBJ2-1, with D possibly matching TRBD1 (6 bases). Per germline, CDR1 MNHEY and CDR2 SVGAGI. The CDR3 is made up of 11 amino acids. The V gene lost 6 bases and the J gene lost 9 bases, with 9 bases spanning the gap. CDR3 protein: CASSQGSEQFF. The CDR3 DNA reads TGTGCCAGCAGCCAGGGGTCTGAGCAGTTCTTC.

The chain couples TRBV28 to TRBJ2-7, with TRBD2 as a possible D gene (7 bases). Trimming took off 7 bases at V and 6 bases at J, with 22 bases between the two ends. Germline V gene sequence: CDR1 MDHEN, CDR2 SYDVKM. The CDR3 length is 15 residues. CDR3 region: CASTLRGGARFEQYF. CDR3 bases: TGTGCCAGCACCCTAAGGGGGGGTGCTCGTTTCGAGCAGTACTTC.

This clone appeared a single time. The V and J genes are TRBV14 and TRBJ2-1; no reliable D call. This CDR3 is built from 14 residues. V was trimmed by 2 bases and J by 7 bases, leaving 12 bases between them. The germline gives CDR1 SGHDN, CDR2 FVKESK. The chain's CDR3 is CASSQLGRLNEQFF. The CDR3 DNA follows: TGTGCCAGCAGCCAATTGGGCAGGCTAAATGAGCAGTTCTTC.

The J gene is TRBJ2-7, the V gene TRBV7-2; D not certain. Germline V gene data show CDR1 as SGHTA and CDR2 as FQGNSA. This CDR3 is 13 amino acids long. V was shortened by 5 bases and J by 3 bases, with 11 bases between the two germline ends. CDR3 in amino acids: CASSPQVGYEQYF. The CDR3 nucleotides read TGTGCCAGCAGCCCCCAGGTTGGCTACGAGCAGTACTTC.

This chain links TRBV6-6 with TRBJ2-7; 8 nucleotides align to TRBD1. The CDR3 consists of 15 residues. Germline V lookup: CDR1 MNHNY, CDR2 SVGAGI (reference sequence). The ends lost 3 bases at V and 3 bases at J; junction bases unmatched: 7. The CDR3 region is CASSYSGQGDYEQYF. The CDR3 DNA follows: TGTGCCAGCAGTTATTCCGGACAGGGAGACTACGAGCAGTACTTC.

The rearrangement joins TRBV6-5 to TRBJ2-6; possible D gene TRBD1, 6 bases. The CDR3 spans 15 residues. Between the trimmed V and J ends, which lost 6 bases and 2 bases, there was a span of 11 bases. Germline lookup yields CDR1 MNHEY and CDR2 SVGAGI. The CDR3 region is CASSRTGPGANVLTF. In DNA, the CDR3 is TGTGCCAGCAGCCGTACAGGGCCTGGGGCCAACGTCCTGACTTTC.

The V call is TRBV27, the J call TRBJ1-5; D remains ambiguous. Germline CDR1 MNHEY, CDR2 SMNVEV (reference sequence). There are 13 residues in the CDR3. V was clipped by 4 bases and J by 4 bases, with 8 bases between them. For the CDR3, the DNA is TGTGCCAGCAGTTCGTTATTGAATCAGCCCCAGCATTTT. Translated, it gives CASSSLLNQPQHF.

This chain uses TRBV28 with TRBJ2-2, with TRBD1 as a possible D gene (5 bases). The CDR3 is 15 amino acids. CDR1 is MDHEN and CDR2 is SYDVKM in the germline V gene. The ends were cut back, 2 bases at V and 2 bases at J, with 9 bases in the middle. DNA for the CDR3: TGTGCCAGCAGTTTAACGGACATTAACACCGGGGAGCTGTTTTTT. Translating gives CASSLTDINTGELFF.

The rearrangement links TRBV10-3 to TRBJ2-7, with D possibly matching TRBD2 (5 bases). Germline-derived CDR1 and CDR2 are ENHRY and SYGVKD. There are 13 residues in the CDR3. With 3 bases removed from V and 6 bases from J, the gap between germline ends came to 12 bases. In DNA form, the CDR3 reads TGTGCCATCAGTGATCGCTTAGCGAGCGAGCAGTACTTC. This gives the protein CAISDRLASEQYF.

The chain links TRBV27 to TRBJ1-5; D gene uncertain. The CDR3 extends over 15 amino acids. Looked up from germline, CDR1 is MNHEY and CDR2 is SMNVEV (reference sequence). Trimming stripped 6 bases from V and 0 bases from J, with 12 bases between. The CDR3 DNA reads TGTGCCAGCAGAGGAGGAAGATATAGCAATCAGCCCCAGCATTTT. Protein: CASRGGRYSNQPQHF.

This chain links TRBV6-5 with TRBJ1-5; D is undetermined. CDR1 and CDR2 from the germline V gene are MNHEY and SVGAGI. The V gene lost 4 bases and the J gene lost 7 bases, with 17 bases spanning the gap. The CDR3 runs to 15 residues. CDR3 in amino acids: CASSLAGSLGQPQHF. CDR3 in DNA: TGTGCCAGCAGTTTAGCCGGGAGCCTGGGACAGCCCCAGCATTTT.

The rearrangement links TRBV7-6 to TRBJ2-5; D possibly corresponds to TRBD2 (5 bases). Trimming left V 1 base short and J 1 base short, with 13 bases between. Germline loops: CDR1 SGHVS, CDR2 FNYEAQ. The CDR3 is 16 amino acids. In DNA, the CDR3 is TGTGCCAGCAGCTTAGACGGTGGGAGCGCCCAAGAGACCCAGTACTTC. This codes for CASSLDGGSAQETQYF.

The count of this clone is one. The chain employs TRBV21-1 and TRBJ2-7; the table's D call of TRBD1 was not tested on the DNA. TRBV21-1 is deemed a pseudogene. The CDR3 has 16 amino acids. The CDR3 DNA follows: TGTGCCAGCAGCAAAGATAGAACAGGGGACTTCTACGAGCAGTACTTC. This encodes CASSKDRTGDFYEQYF.

The chain joins TRBV18 to TRBJ2-7; D is possibly TRBD1 or TRBD2 (5 bases each). This CDR3 is built from 14 residues. The V and J ends lost 6 bases and 4 bases respectively, with 16 bases between them. The germline gives CDR1 KGHSH, CDR2 LQKENI. The CDR3 DNA follows: TGTGCCAGCTCTCGCCGGGACGGACCGTACGAGCAGTACTTC. Translation gives CASSRRDGPYEQYF.

The chain joins TRBV6-1 to TRBJ2-1, with TRBD2 matching over 8 bases. The CDR3 totals 14 residues. Germline CDR1 is MNHNS and CDR2 is SASEGT. Germline trimming cut 8 bases from V and 7 bases from J; bases unmatched to any gene: 10. The CDR3 loop is CASLSAGVGNEQFF. The CDR3 DNA reads as TGTGCCAGCTTGTCAGCGGGAGTGGGAAATGAGCAGTTCTTC.

V usage is TRBV10-3 and J usage is TRBJ1-5; 9 positions agree with TRBD1. The CDR3 sequence is 17 residues long. Trimming took 0 bases from V and 4 from J; bases not matched to a gene: 7. CDR1 is ENHRY and CDR2 is SYGVKD in the germline V gene. For the CDR3, the DNA is TGTGCCATCAGTGAGTCATTGGGACAGGGCCGAAATCAGCCCCAGCATTTT. Amino acids: CAISESLGQGRNQPQHF.

The chain carries TRBV6-5 and TRBJ2-3, with TRBD1 matching 8 bases. The germline CDR1 and CDR2 sequences are MNHEY and SVGAGI. With 2 bases clipped from V and 5 bases from J, the junction kept 6 bases outside the gene matches. CDR3 length: 15 amino acids. CDR3 in DNA: TGTGCCAGCAGTTACGCGCAGGGGGCTGGAGATACGCAGTATTTT. Translation gives CASSYAQGAGDTQYF.

This clone has only one observation. The J gene is TRBJ1-2, the V gene TRBV19; 9 bases fit TRBD1. The CDR3 consists of 14 residues. CDR1 LNHDA and CDR2 SQIVND come from the germline V gene (reference sequence). The V gene end was trimmed by 11 bases and the J gene end by 4 bases; junction bases not matched to a gene: 11. CDR3 protein: CAGSAGQGSYGYTF. CDR3 sequence (DNA): TGTGCCGGGAGTGCGGGACAGGGAAGCTATGGCTACACCTTC.

The CDR3 DNA reads TGTGCCAGCAGAAGGACAGGGGGAGGGATGAGCGGGCCTTACAATGAGCAGTTCTTC. Amino acid sequence: CASRRTGGGMSGPYNEQFF. J is TRBJ2-1 and V is TRBV7-2; 10 bases map to TRBD1. CDR1 SGHTA and CDR2 FQGNSA come from the germline V gene. This CDR3 region has 19 residues. V shed 6 bases and J 4 bases; nucleotides not matched to a gene: 18.

This clone was observed once. The chain employs TRBV28 and TRBJ2-7; D is perhaps TRBD2 (6 bases). This CDR3 contains 14 residues. Germline V gives CDR1 MDHEN, CDR2 SYDVKM. Deletions cut 6 bases from V and 5 bases from J, with 17 bases between. In DNA, the CDR3 is TGTGCCAGCAGCCTGCTTTCGGGAGTAGACGAGCAGTACTTC. It yields the protein CASSLLSGVDEQYF.